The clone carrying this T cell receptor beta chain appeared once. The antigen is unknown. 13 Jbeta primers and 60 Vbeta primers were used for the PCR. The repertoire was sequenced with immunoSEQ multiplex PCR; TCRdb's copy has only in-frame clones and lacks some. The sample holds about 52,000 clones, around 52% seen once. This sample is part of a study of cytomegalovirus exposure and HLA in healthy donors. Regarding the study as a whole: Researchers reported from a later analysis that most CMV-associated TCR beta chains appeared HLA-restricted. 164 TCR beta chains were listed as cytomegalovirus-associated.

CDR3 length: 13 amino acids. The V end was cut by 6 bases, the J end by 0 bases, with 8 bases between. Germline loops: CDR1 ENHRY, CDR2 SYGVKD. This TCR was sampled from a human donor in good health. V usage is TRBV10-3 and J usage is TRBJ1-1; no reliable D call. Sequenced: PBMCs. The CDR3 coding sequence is TGTGCCATCAGACAGAGCATGAACACTGAAGCTTTCTTT. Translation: CAIRQSMNTEAFF.